The 20 T cell receptor beta chains reported below all come from one sample, sequenced in a study of CD8 T cells in Susac syndrome. When the RNA was reverse transcribed, random hexamers were used with an input of about 0.5 to 1 ug. MiXCR, applied by TCRdb to the immunoSEQ multiplex PCR reads, yields one record per CDR3 protein. This table has 150,000 to 200,000 distinct CDR3 sequences, around 96% appearing once. Specimen: CD4+ T cells from PBMCs. These receptor sequences come from a human donor in good health.

This clonotype was recorded only once. The rearrangement uses TRBV30 and TRBJ1-6, with TRBD1 as a possible D gene (6 bases). The CDR3 runs 13 residues. The V end was cut by 7 bases, the J end by 7 bases, with 14 bases between. Germline CDR1 is GTSNPN and CDR2 is SVGIG (reference sequence). The CDR3 spells CASDSQGNSPLHF. For the CDR3, the DNA is TGTGCCTCCGACTCCCAGGGGAATTCACCCCTCCACTTT.

The chain joins TRBV30 to TRBJ1-5; D is undetermined. V was cut by 3 bases and J by 2 bases, with 14 bases left in between. Germline V gives CDR1 GTSNPN, CDR2 SVGIG (reference sequence). The length of the CDR3 is 15 residues. The chain's CDR3 is CAWSGGLAGNQPQHF. CDR3 DNA: TGTGCCTGGAGCGGTGGTCTAGCCGGCAATCAGCCCCAGCATTTT. Full variable domain (outside the CDR3, taken from reference TRBV30 and TRBJ1-5): SQTIHQWPATLVQPVGSPLSLECTVEGTSNPNLYWYRQAAGRGLQLLFYSVGIGQISSEVPQNLSASRPQDRQFILSSKKLLLSDSGFYLCAWSGGLAGNQPQHFGDGTRLSIL.

In nucleotides, the CDR3 is TGTGCCTGGAGTGTCCCCCAGGACAGGGGGCTTTATAGCAATCAGCCCCAGCATTTT. Amino acids: CAWSVPQDRGLYSNQPQHF. The chain carries TRBV30 and TRBJ1-5; 11 nucleotides match TRBD1. Per germline, CDR1 GTSNPN and CDR2 SVGIG (reference sequence). V shed 0 bases, J shed 0 bases, and the junction held 10 bases outside the gene matches. The CDR3 spans 19 residues.

This chain joins TRBV20-1 and TRBJ2-7; 8 bases map to TRBD1. The CDR3 length is 18 residues. V lost 1 base and J lost 2; bases outside the gene matches: 16. In germline, CDR1 is DFQATT, CDR2 SNEGSKA (reference sequence). CDR3 in DNA: TGCAGTGCTAGAGGAGGCGCAGGACAGGGAGTTGAGACCTACGAGCAGTACTTC. Protein product: CSARGGAGQGVETYEQYF.

The chain uses TRBV27 and TRBJ1-6; a weak D match, TRBD1 (5 bases). Trimming took off 5 bases at V and 6 bases at J, with 14 bases between the two ends. Germline lookup yields CDR1 MNHEY and CDR2 SMNVEV (reference sequence). There are 15 residues in the CDR3. This CDR3 is CASSIQTALNSPLHF. The DNA of the CDR3 is TGTGCCAGCAGTATACAGACAGCCCTTAATTCACCCCTCCACTTT.

The rearrangement links TRBV20-1 to TRBJ2-1, with D maybe TRBD2 (6 bases). Germline CDR1 DFQATT, CDR2 SNEGSKA (reference sequence). This CDR3 comprises 13 residues. Deletions cut 5 bases from V and 5 bases from J, with 13 bases between. Written as DNA, the CDR3 is TGCAGTGCTGACCGCTCGGGAGACAATGAGCAGTTCTTC. Translating it yields CSADRSGDNEQFF.

This chain connects TRBV29-1 to TRBJ2-7, with 8 bases matching TRBD1. This CDR3 has 11 residues. With V trimmed by 6 bases and J by 5 bases, 3 bases remained unmatched. CDR1 and CDR2 (germline): SQVTM, ANQGSEA. CDR3: CSVQTGDEQYF. CDR3 DNA: TGCAGCGTGCAGACAGGGGACGAGCAGTACTTC.

The genes are TRBV29-1 and TRBJ2-5, with 8 bases aligning to TRBD2. This CDR3 contains 13 residues. Germline CDR1 and CDR2: SQVTM and ANQGSEA. Germline trimming cut 6 bases from V and 5 bases from J; bases unmatched to any gene: 8. The CDR3 nucleotides are TGCAGCGTCGCCGCGGGGGGATGGGAGACCCAGTACTTC. Amino acid sequence: CSVAAGGWETQYF.

The rearrangement joins TRBV6-6 to TRBJ2-1, with 10 positions matching TRBD1. Trimming removed 2 bases from V and 6 bases from J; junction bases left unmatched: 7. The CDR3 runs 16 residues. Germline V gene lookup returns CDR1 MNHNY and CDR2 SVGAGI (reference sequence). CDR3 sequence reads: CASSYGDRGRSNEQFF. The CDR3 DNA reads TGTGCCAGCAGTTACGGTGACAGGGGGCGTTCCAATGAGCAGTTCTTC.

This chain links TRBV9 with TRBJ1-2, with D hard to call. The length of the CDR3 is 13 residues. Germline lookup yields CDR1 SGDLS and CDR2 YYNGEE. V was pared by 2 bases and J by 1 base, with 6 bases between. The DNA of the CDR3 is TGTGCCAGCAGCGTGATGAGTAACTATGGCTACACCTTC. Encoded protein: CASSVMSNYGYTF. Using reference TRBV9 and TRBJ1-2 for the parts outside the CDR3, the full variable domain is DSGVTQTPKHLITATGQRVTLRCSPRSGDLSVYWYQQSLDQGLQFLIQYYNGEERAKGNILERFSAQQFPDLHSELNLSSLELGDSALYFCASSVMSNYGYTFGSGTRLTVV.

The chain couples TRBV20-1 to TRBJ1-6; D possibly corresponds to TRBD1 (5 bases). Germline assignment: CDR1 DFQATT and CDR2 SNEGSKA (reference sequence). The CDR3 covers 15 residues. Trimming pared 3 bases from V and 5 bases from J, leaving 14 bases between. The CDR3 DNA reads TGCAGTGCTAGCCCCGCGGGACGGAATAATTCACCCCTCCACTTT. Protein sequence: CSASPAGRNNSPLHF.

The chain has TRBV6-5 and TRBJ1-1, with TRBD1 matching over 8 bases. The CDR3 extends over 12 amino acids. The V segment lost 6 bases and the J segment 10 bases; nucleotides outside the gene matches: 7. CDR1 is MNHEY, CDR2 SVGAGI, per germline. CDR3 loop: CASSPDRGLAFF. In nucleotides, the CDR3 is TGTGCCAGCAGCCCTGACAGGGGCTTAGCTTTCTTT.

V is TRBV30 and J is TRBJ2-1; 7 bases fit TRBD1. The CDR3 has 14 amino acids. Per the germline V gene, CDR1 is GTSNPN and CDR2 is SVGIG (reference sequence). V lost 7 bases, J lost 3 bases, and 9 bases stayed unmatched. The CDR3 reads CASSEGGLYNEQFF. The CDR3 DNA sequence: TGTGCCTCCTCAGAAGGGGGCCTCTACAATGAGCAGTTCTTC.

V gene TRBV9 combines with J gene TRBJ2-2, with 9 nucleotides matching TRBD1. Germline loops: CDR1 SGDLS, CDR2 YYNGEE. The CDR3 covers 16 residues. With 2 bases clipped from V and 1 base from J, the junction kept 3 bases outside the gene matches. CDR3 bases: TGTGCCAGCAGCGTTAGACAGGGGGTGAACACCGGGGAGCTGTTTTTT. It is translated as CASSVRQGVNTGELFF.

The chain carries TRBV28 and TRBJ1-5; D not certain. The CDR3 has 14 residues. Trimming cost V 2 bases and J 4 bases, with 9 bases left between them. Germline CDR1 is MDHEN and CDR2 is SYDVKM. In nucleotides, the CDR3 is TGTGCCAGCAGTTTAGTCTTGGGGAATCAGCCCCAGCATTTT. Its translation is CASSLVLGNQPQHF.

This chain uses TRBV15 with TRBJ2-1; 7 positions match TRBD1. The length of the CDR3 is 15 residues. V dropped 2 bases and J dropped 9; count of bases not matched to a gene: 10. Germline CDR1 LNHNV, CDR2 YYDKDF (reference sequence). The CDR3 sequence is CATSRSGTAFGEQFF. Here the CDR3 DNA reads TGTGCCACCAGCAGATCGGGGACAGCGTTCGGTGAGCAGTTCTTC.

The rearrangement links TRBV29-1 to TRBJ2-2; D not certain. Trimming pared 1 base from V and 4 bases from J, leaving 4 bases between. Germline lookup yields CDR1 SQVTM and CDR2 ANQGSEA. The CDR3 contains 12 residues. The CDR3 nucleotides read TGCAGCGTTGAAGGCTCCACCGGGGAGCTGTTTTTT. Translation gives CSVEGSTGELFF.

This clonotype was counted between two and nine times. The chain is built from TRBV2 and TRBJ1-2; D gene ambiguous. The CDR3 has 13 amino acids. Per germline, CDR1 SNHLY and CDR2 FYNNEI. Trimming pared 5 bases from V and 2 bases from J, leaving 9 bases between. CDR3 region: CASSRTANYGYTF. CDR3 bases: TGTGCCAGCAGTCGGACGGCCAACTATGGCTACACCTTC.

The genes are TRBV2 and TRBJ2-7, with a tentative D call TRBD2 (5 bases). The CDR3 covers 15 residues. V was clipped by 1 base and J by 2 bases, with 12 bases between them. Germline-derived CDR1 and CDR2 are SNHLY and FYNNEI. The CDR3 is CASSEVERRPYEQYF. As DNA, the CDR3 is TGTGCCAGCAGTGAAGTGGAGCGGCGGCCCTACGAGCAGTACTTC.

CDR3 loop: CSARDSLTGELFF. In DNA, the CDR3 is TGCAGTGCTAGAGATTCTCTCACCGGGGAGCTGTTTTTT. This chain uses TRBV20-1 with TRBJ2-2; no clear D. V lost 0 bases, J lost 4 bases, and 6 bases lay in between. CDR1 is DFQATT, CDR2 SNEGSKA, per germline (reference sequence). The CDR3 is 13 residues long.